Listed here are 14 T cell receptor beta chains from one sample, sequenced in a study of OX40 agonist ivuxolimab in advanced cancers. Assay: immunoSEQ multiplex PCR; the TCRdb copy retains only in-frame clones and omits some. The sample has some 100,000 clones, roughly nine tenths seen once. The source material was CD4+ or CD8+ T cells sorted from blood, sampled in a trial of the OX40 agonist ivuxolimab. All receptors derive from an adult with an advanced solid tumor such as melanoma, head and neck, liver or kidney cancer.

The CDR3 loop reads CASRTEGHSNQPQHF. The CDR3 nucleotides read TGTGCCAGCAGGACAGAAGGCCATAGCAATCAGCCCCAGCATTTT. The chain links TRBV2 to TRBJ1-5; D is perhaps TRBD1 (5 bases). The CDR3 is 15 residues long. Germline lookup yields CDR1 SNHLY and CDR2 FYNNEI. The V gene lost 6 bases and the J gene lost 0 bases, with 12 bases spanning the gap. Drawing the rest from reference TRBV2 and TRBJ1-5, the complete variable domain is EPEVTQTPSHQVTQMGQEVILRCVPISNHLYFYWYRQILGQKVEFLVSFYNNEISEKSEIFDDQFSVERPDGSNFTLKIRSTKLEDSAMYFCASRTEGHSNQPQHFGDGTRLSIL.

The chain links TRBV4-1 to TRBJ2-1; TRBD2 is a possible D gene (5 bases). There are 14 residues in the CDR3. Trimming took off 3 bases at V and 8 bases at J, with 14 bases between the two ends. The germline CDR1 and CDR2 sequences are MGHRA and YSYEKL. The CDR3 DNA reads TGCGCCAGCAGCCAGCTAGCTCCGCCGGATGAGCAGTTCTTC. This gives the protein CASSQLAPPDEQFF.

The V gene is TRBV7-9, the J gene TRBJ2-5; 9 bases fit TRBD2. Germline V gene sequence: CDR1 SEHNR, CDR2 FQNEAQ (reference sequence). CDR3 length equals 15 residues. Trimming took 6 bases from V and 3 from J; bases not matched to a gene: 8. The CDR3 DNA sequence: TGTGCCAGCAGTCGGCGGGAGGGTCGAGAAGAGACCCAGTACTTC. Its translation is CASSRREGREETQYF.

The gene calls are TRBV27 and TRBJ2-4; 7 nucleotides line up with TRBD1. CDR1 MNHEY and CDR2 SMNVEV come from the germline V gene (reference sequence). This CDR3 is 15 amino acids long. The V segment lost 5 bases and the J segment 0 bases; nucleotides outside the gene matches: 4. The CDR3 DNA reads TGTGCCAGCAGTCTAGGGGGCTCAGCCAAAAACATTCAGTACTTC. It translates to CASSLGGSAKNIQYF.

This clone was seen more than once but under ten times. The CDR3 region has the DNA TGTGCCAGCAGTTTATGGGCGAACACTGAAGCTTTCTTT. Amino acids: CASSLWANTEAFF. The J gene is TRBJ1-1, the V gene TRBV27; D call uncertain. Deletions cut 1 base from V and 1 base from J, with 4 bases between. CDR1 is MNHEY and CDR2 is SMNVEV in the germline V gene (reference sequence). This CDR3 contains 13 residues.

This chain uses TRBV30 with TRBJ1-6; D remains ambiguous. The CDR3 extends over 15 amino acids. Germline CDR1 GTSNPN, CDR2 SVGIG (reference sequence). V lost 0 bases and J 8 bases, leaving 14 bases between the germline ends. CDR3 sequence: CAWSVSADGYSPLHF. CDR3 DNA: TGTGCCTGGAGTGTATCGGCTGATGGATATTCACCCCTCCACTTT.

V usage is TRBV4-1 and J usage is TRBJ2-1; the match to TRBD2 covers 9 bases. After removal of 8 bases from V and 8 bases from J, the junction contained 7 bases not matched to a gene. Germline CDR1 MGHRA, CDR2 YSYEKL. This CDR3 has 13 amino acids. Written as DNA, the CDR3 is TGCGCCAGCTCGGCGGGAGGGCCGTATGAGCAGTTCTTC. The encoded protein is CASSAGGPYEQFF.

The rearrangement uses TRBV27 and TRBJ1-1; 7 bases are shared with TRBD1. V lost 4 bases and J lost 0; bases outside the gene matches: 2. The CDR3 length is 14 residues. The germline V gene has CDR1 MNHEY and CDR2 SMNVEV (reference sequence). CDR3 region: CASSSQGLNTEAFF. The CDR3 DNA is TGTGCCAGCAGTTCACAGGGGTTGAACACTGAAGCTTTCTTT.

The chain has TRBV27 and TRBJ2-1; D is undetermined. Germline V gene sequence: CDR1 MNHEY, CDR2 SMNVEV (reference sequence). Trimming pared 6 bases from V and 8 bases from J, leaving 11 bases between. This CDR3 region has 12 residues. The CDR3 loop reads CASRQFPHEQFF. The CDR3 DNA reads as TGTGCCAGCAGACAGTTTCCCCATGAGCAGTTCTTC.

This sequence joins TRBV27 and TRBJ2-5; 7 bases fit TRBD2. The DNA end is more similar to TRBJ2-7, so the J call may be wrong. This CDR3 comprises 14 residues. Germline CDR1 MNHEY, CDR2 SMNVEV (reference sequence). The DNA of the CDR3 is TGTGCCAGCAACCAAGCGGGACCCTCCTACGAGCAGTACTTC. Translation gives CASNQAGPSYEQYF.

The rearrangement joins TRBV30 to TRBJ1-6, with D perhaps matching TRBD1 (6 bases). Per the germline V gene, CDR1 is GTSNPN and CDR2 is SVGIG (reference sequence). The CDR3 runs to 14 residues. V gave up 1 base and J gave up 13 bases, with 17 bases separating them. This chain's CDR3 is CAWSGGGVQGPLHF. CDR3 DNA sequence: TGTGCCTGGAGTGGTGGAGGGGTCCAGGGGCCCCTCCACTTT.

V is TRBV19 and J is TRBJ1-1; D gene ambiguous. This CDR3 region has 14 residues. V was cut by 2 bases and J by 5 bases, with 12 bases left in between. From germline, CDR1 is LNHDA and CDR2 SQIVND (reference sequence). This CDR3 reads CASSIREGWTEAFF. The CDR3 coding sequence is TGTGCCAGTAGTATAAGGGAGGGATGGACTGAAGCTTTCTTT.

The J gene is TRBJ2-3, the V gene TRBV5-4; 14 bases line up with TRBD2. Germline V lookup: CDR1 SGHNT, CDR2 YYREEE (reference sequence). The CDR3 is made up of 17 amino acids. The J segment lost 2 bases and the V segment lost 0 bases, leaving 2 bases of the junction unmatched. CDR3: CASSLGLAGGSTDTQYF. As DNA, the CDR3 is TGTGCCAGCAGCTTGGGACTAGCGGGAGGGTCCACAGATACGCAGTATTTT. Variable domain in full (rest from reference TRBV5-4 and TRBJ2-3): ETGVTQSPTHLIKTRGQQVTLRCSSQSGHNTVSWYQQALGQGPQFIFQYYREEENGRGNFPPRFSGLQFPNYSSELNVNALELDDSALYLCASSLGLAGGSTDTQYFGPGTRLTVL.

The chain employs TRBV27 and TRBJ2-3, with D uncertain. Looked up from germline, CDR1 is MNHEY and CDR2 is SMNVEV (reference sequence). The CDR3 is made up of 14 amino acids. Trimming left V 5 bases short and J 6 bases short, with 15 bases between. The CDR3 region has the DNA TGTGCCAGCAGTGACCCGCGGCTAGTGGATACGCAGTATTTT. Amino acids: CASSDPRLVDTQYF.